This TCR delta chain is drawn from a study of Vδ1+ human thymocytes. Study results and limitations: Thymic TRG and TRD repertoires appeared highly polyclonal, with Gaussian CDR3 length distributions. Donors shared many TRG clonotypes but few TRD clonotypes. Unlike peripheral blood Vdelta1+ controls, thymic delta-chain sequences included 20% to 25% Vdelta2 and few Vdelta3.

For this clone: The target antigen is unknown.

The CDR3 spans 21 residues. The V gene's germline CDR1 is TSWWSYY and CDR2 QGS. J lost 2 bases, V lost 1 base, and 20 bases had no gene match. Vdelta1+ thymocyte sorts reached between roughly 97% and 99.6% purity. RNA was extracted from the cells and then reverse transcribed. CDR3 amplicons came from multiplex PCR with pooled V-gene forward and constant-region reverse primers. TCRdb re-called the multiplex PCR reads with CATT. The sample yields about 75,000 delta-chain clones, around 30% seen once. The sample comprised Vdelta1+ gamma-delta thymocytes from the thymus. Subset specified: FACS-sorted CD3+ TCRalphabeta- TCRVdelta1+ TCRVdelta2- thymocytes. This receptor was obtained from a boy in the first two years of life who had congenital heart surgery. The chain has TRDV1 and TRDJ1; 9 nucleotides align to TRDD3. The CDR3 DNA follows: TGTGCTCTTGGGGAACGAGAGTCCCTAAAAATCTACCTGGGGGATACCGATAAACTCATCTTT. Its protein product is CALGERESLKIYLGDTDKLIF.